Each of the 25 T cell receptor beta chains below was sequenced from the same sample in a study of CD8+CD57+ T cells in acquired aplastic anemia. TCR beta VDJ and CDR3 profiles were obtained from a genomic DNA template. MiXCR was run by TCRdb on the reads, yielding one entry per CDR3 protein. The table records 130,000 or so distinct CDR3 sequences, roughly two fifths of them present only once. Sequenced input: sorted CD4+, CD8+, or CD8+CD57+ T cells (not recorded which) from PBMCs. The source is a human donor in good health, serving as a control.

As to this clonotype: Since a much larger clone is just one base distant, this may be a read error. The genes are TRBV3-1 and TRBJ1-2; tentative D call: TRBD1 (6 bases). CDR3 size: 16 residues. Per the germline V gene, CDR1 is LGHDT and CDR2 is YNNKEL (reference sequence). CDR3 bases: TGTGCCAGCGGCCAAGCCCCGAACAGGGCGAGCTATGGCTACACCTTC. This codes for CASGQAPNRASYGYTF.

In the case of this clonotype: A much larger clone lies one base from this, so it may be a read error. The CDR3 carries no conserved terminal phenylalanine or tryptophan, so it likely arises from a read error. This chain uses TRBV2 with TRBJ2-7; unclear D gene. The germline CDR1 and CDR2 sequences are SNHLY and FYNNEI. V was shortened by 6 bases and J by 7 bases, with 13 bases between the two germline ends. CDR3 length: 12 amino acids. CDR3 sequence: CASRSFLREQYL. The CDR3 bases are TGTGCCAGCAGGTCTTTCCTTCGGGAGCAGTACCTC.

This clonotype was recorded many times. The chain joins TRBV12-3 or TRBV12-4 to TRBJ2-7; TRBD2 is a possible D gene (5 bases). Trimming took 3 bases from V and 2 from J, leaving 14 bases between them. The CDR3 sequence is 15 residues long. In DNA form, the CDR3 reads TGTGCCAGCAGTTTCTATTCGGACTTTGCCTACGAGCAGTACTTC. Encoded protein: CASSFYSDFAYEQYF.

The V and J genes are TRBV19 and TRBJ1-2; 8 bases align to TRBD1. Looked up from germline, CDR1 is LNHDA and CDR2 is SQIVND (reference sequence). The CDR3 has 15 amino acids. V lost 6 bases to trimming and J lost 0 bases; unmatched junction nucleotides: 6. The CDR3 protein is CASSTTGATNYGYTF. In DNA, the CDR3 is TGTGCCAGTAGCACGACAGGGGCCACTAACTATGGCTACACCTTC. Based on the CDR3 plus reference TRBV19 and TRBJ1-2, the full variable domain is DGGITQSPKYLFRKEGQNVTLSCEQNLNHDAMYWYRQDPGQGLRLIYYSQIVNDFQKGDIAEGYSVSREKKESFPLTVTSAQKNPTAFYLCASSTTGATNYGYTFGSGTRLTVV.

This clonotype has only one observation. The chain has TRBV7-2 and TRBJ2-7; no firm D call. CDR3 length: 13 residues. The V and J ends lost 3 bases and 2 bases respectively, with 8 bases between them. Germline CDR1 reads SGHTA; CDR2 reads FQGNSA. CDR3 in amino acids: CASSFYGTYEQYF. CDR3 sequence (DNA): TGTGCCAGCAGCTTCTATGGTACCTACGAGCAGTACTTC.

At least ten counts were recorded for this clonotype. The rearrangement uses TRBV19 and TRBJ1-2; D may be TRBD1 (5 bases). Germline-derived CDR1 and CDR2 are LNHDA and SQIVND (reference sequence). Trimming stripped 4 bases from V and 3 bases from J, with 15 bases between. This CDR3 has 15 residues. The CDR3 here is CASSTSGQGDYGYTF. The DNA of the CDR3 is TGTGCCAGTAGTACCTCGGGGCAGGGCGACTATGGCTACACCTTC.

This clonotype showed up many times. The V and J genes are TRBV6-1 and TRBJ1-5; maybe TRBD1 (6 bases). This CDR3 contains 13 residues. V was trimmed by 11 bases and J by 2 bases, leaving 13 bases between them. CDR1 is MNHNS and CDR2 is SASEGT in the germline V gene. The CDR3 here is CAACSGGNQPQHF. CDR3 sequence (DNA): TGTGCCGCCTGTTCAGGGGGCAATCAGCCCCAGCATTTT.

In this sample, this clonotype turned up many times. V usage is TRBV6-5 and J usage is TRBJ2-1; D may be TRBD2 (5 bases). Trimming took 7 bases from V and 8 from J, leaving 15 bases between them. Germline V gene lookup returns CDR1 MNHEY and CDR2 SVGAGI. There are 13 residues in the CDR3. In DNA, the CDR3 is TGTGCCAGCACCCCCGCACTAGGGCATGAGCAGTTCTTC. This codes for CASTPALGHEQFF.

In its sample, this clonotype was seen many times. This chain links TRBV24-1 with TRBJ2-3; perhaps TRBD2 as D (6 bases). CDR3 length: 16 residues. Trimming cost V 4 bases and J 1 base, with 14 bases left between them. Germline CDR1 and CDR2: KGHDR and SFDVKD. CDR3 in amino acids: CATSDPSVVGTDTQYF. In nucleotides, the CDR3 is TGTGCCACCAGTGACCCTAGCGTCGTCGGCACAGATACGCAGTATTTT.

The table lists this clonotype with many counts. V and J are TRBV29-1 and TRBJ1-1, with 7 bases identical to TRBD1. CDR1 SQVTM and CDR2 ANQGSEA come from the germline V gene. Unmatched junction bases numbered 9, after V lost 3 bases and J lost 5 bases. The CDR3 is made up of 14 amino acids. DNA of the CDR3: TGCAGCGTTGATGTACAGGGGCGGAGGACTGAAGCTTTCTTT. The encoded protein is CSVDVQGRRTEAFF. Full variable domain (remainder filled in from reference TRBV29-1 and TRBJ1-1): SAVISQKPSRDICQRGTSLTIQCQVDSQVTMMFWYRQQPGQSLTLIATANQGSEATYESGFVIDKFPISRPNLTFSTLTVSNMSPEDSSIYLCSVDVQGRRTEAFFGQGTRLTVV.

The V call is TRBV7-9, the J call TRBJ2-7; D gene unclear. The CDR3 runs to 12 residues. V was trimmed by 5 bases and J by 1 base, leaving 6 bases between them. Germline values: CDR1 SEHNR, CDR2 FQNEAQ (reference sequence). CDR3 bases: TGTGCCAGCAGCCCCGGGTCCTACGAGCAGTACTTC. It encodes CASSPGSYEQYF. The full variable domain, with the rest looked up from reference TRBV7-9 and TRBJ2-7, is DTGVSQNPRHKITKRGQNVTFRCDPISEHNRLYWYRQTLGQGPEFLTYFQNEAQLEKSRLLSDRFSAERPKGSFSTLEIQRTEQGDSAMYLCASSPGSYEQYFGPGTRLTVT.

The V gene is TRBV5-6, the J gene TRBJ2-5; 13 bases line up with TRBD2. V lost 0 bases, J lost 3 bases, and 2 bases stayed unmatched. Germline V gene lookup returns CDR1 SGHDT and CDR2 YYEEEE. The CDR3 consists of 16 residues. CDR3 sequence reads: CASSLGTSGGEETQYF. CDR3 DNA sequence: TGTGCCAGCAGCTTGGGGACTAGCGGGGGTGAAGAGACCCAGTACTTC. Based on the CDR3 plus reference TRBV5-6 and TRBJ2-5, the full variable domain is DAGVTQSPTHLIKTRGQQVTLRCSPKSGHDTVSWYQQALGQGPQFIFQYYEEEERQRGNFPDRFSGHQFPNYSSELNVNALLLGDSALYLCASSLGTSGGEETQYFGPGTRLLVL.

The chain links TRBV20-1 to TRBJ2-7, with 8 bases matching TRBD1. The CDR3 extends over 14 amino acids. The germline gives CDR1 DFQATT, CDR2 SNEGSKA (reference sequence). Trimming cost V 6 bases and J 0 bases; bases outside gene matches: 7. The CDR3 DNA sequence: TGCAGTGCGGAGGGACAGGACAACTCCTACGAGCAGTACTTC. Translating it yields CSAEGQDNSYEQYF.

Concerning this clonotype itself: A much larger clone is a single base away; this may be a read error. The CDR3 reads CASRGDISGNTLYF. The CDR3 coding sequence is TGTGCCAGCAGAGGGGACATCTCTGGAAACACCTTATATTTT. The chain couples TRBV11-2 to TRBJ1-3; weak D call: TRBD1 (6 bases). The CDR3 is made up of 14 amino acids. The germline V gene has CDR1 SGHAT and CDR2 FQNNGV.

Turning to this clonotype: The junction shows a germline mismatch at one end, possibly a read error. The chain recombines TRBV29-1 with TRBJ1-1, with D uncertain. This CDR3 is 12 amino acids long. Germline lookup yields CDR1 SQVTM and CDR2 ANQGSEA. The CDR3 coding sequence is TGCAGCGTCGAAGCCCCCCCAGGACAAGCTTTCTTT. Encoded protein: CSVEAPPGQAFF.

This chain joins TRBV29-1 and TRBJ1-3, with D hard to call. CDR3 length: 15 amino acids. With 4 bases removed from V and 1 base from J, the gap between germline ends came to 14 bases. The germline V gene has CDR1 SQVTM and CDR2 ANQGSEA. CDR3 sequence (DNA): TGCAGCGTTGCCTTCGGTCTAGGATCTGGAAACACCATATATTTT. Its translation is CSVAFGLGSGNTIYF.

This clonotype was picked up many times. The rearrangement links TRBV20-1 to TRBJ1-1; D remains unclear. V was trimmed by 3 bases and J by 1 base, leaving 9 bases between them. The CDR3 covers 13 residues. The V gene's germline CDR1 is DFQATT and CDR2 SNEGSKA (reference sequence). In nucleotides, the CDR3 is TGCAGTGCTAGTCGTTGGGGGAACACTGAAGCTTTCTTT. This encodes CSASRWGNTEAFF.

In this sample, this clonotype turned up a few times. The genes are TRBV7-9 and TRBJ2-1; D is unresolved. With 5 bases removed from V and 3 bases from J, the gap between germline ends came to 8 bases. From germline, CDR1 is SEHNR and CDR2 FQNEAQ (reference sequence). The CDR3 sequence is 13 residues long. Here the CDR3 reads CASSPESYNEQFF. For the CDR3, the DNA is TGTGCCAGCAGCCCCGAGAGCTACAATGAGCAGTTCTTC.

About this clonotype: This may come from a read error, since a much larger clone is one base off. The CDR3 nucleotides read TGTGCCAGCTCACCGGACAGGAGCACTGAAGCTTTCTTT. Translation gives CASSPDRSTEAFF. The chain employs TRBV18 and TRBJ1-1; 7 bases agree with TRBD1. This CDR3 contains 13 residues. The V gene end was trimmed by 3 bases and the J gene end by 4 bases; junction bases not matched to a gene: 2. CDR1 is KGHSH, CDR2 LQKENI, per germline.

The gene calls are TRBV25-1 and TRBJ1-6, with a possible D match to TRBD1 (5 bases). The V end was cut by 0 bases, the J end by 7 bases, with 10 bases between. Germline loops: CDR1 MGHDK, CDR2 SYGVNS. CDR3 size: 15 residues. CDR3 in amino acids: CASSEYGRANSPLHF. CDR3 sequence (DNA): TGTGCCAGCAGTGAATATGGCAGGGCCAATTCACCCCTCCACTTT.

This clonotype was seen a handful of times. A much bigger clone sits one base away, suggesting this may be a read error. The conserved final phenylalanine or tryptophan is absent from the CDR3, which likely points to a read error. The V gene is TRBV7-6, the J gene TRBJ1-3; D is undetermined. V dropped 0 bases and J dropped 0 bases, with 3 bases sitting between them. The CDR3 sequence is 14 residues long. Germline V gene lookup returns CDR1 SGHVS and CDR2 FNYEAQ. CDR3 in DNA: TGTGCCAGCAGCTTAGCCAGCTCTGGAAACACCATATATCTT. Protein sequence: CASSLASSGNTIYL.

This clonotype was recorded many times. The V call is TRBV20-1, the J call TRBJ2-1, with TRBD2 identical over 7 bases. CDR1 and CDR2 (germline): DFQATT, SNEGSKA (reference sequence). Germline trimming cut 2 bases from V and 6 bases from J; bases unmatched to any gene: 13. The CDR3 totals 16 residues. CDR3 sequence reads: CSARSSLADHGNEQFF. CDR3 nucleotides: TGCAGTGCTAGATCGTCCCTAGCGGATCACGGCAATGAGCAGTTCTTC.

V usage is TRBV15 and J usage is TRBJ1-1; 7 bases are shared with TRBD1. This CDR3 spans 15 amino acids. The V gene's germline CDR1 is LNHNV and CDR2 YYDKDF (reference sequence). V gave up 0 bases and J gave up 4 bases; unmatched junction bases: 5. This CDR3 reads CATSRDTGAGTEAFF. The CDR3 nucleotides are TGTGCCACCAGCAGAGATACAGGGGCGGGCACTGAAGCTTTCTTT.

The table lists this clonotype with many counts. The chain links TRBV7-9 to TRBJ1-1, with 8 bases that match TRBD1. Germline CDR1 is SEHNR and CDR2 is FQNEAQ (reference sequence). This CDR3 region has 16 residues. The junction had 9 bases not matched to a gene; V was cut back by 2 bases and J by 4 bases. The CDR3 here is CASSLRQGQVSTEAFF. The CDR3 coding sequence is TGTGCCAGCAGCTTACGCCAGGGACAGGTGAGCACTGAAGCTTTCTTT.

The chain recombines TRBV2 with TRBJ2-2; D gene unclear. Trimming pared 2 bases from V and 0 bases from J, leaving 13 bases between. CDR3 length: 17 residues. CDR1 is SNHLY, CDR2 FYNNEI, per germline. CDR3 bases: TGTGCCAGCAGTGAAATTGTTAACGCGCCGAACACCGGGGAGCTGTTTTTT. Its translation: CASSEIVNAPNTGELFF.